This T cell receptor beta chain was identified during a study of T cell repertoires in cytomegalovirus infection (dated by TCRdb to about 2019). Notes on the research overall: Donor HLA type was relevant to the analysis, because carriage of CMV infection together with the matching HLA type was indicated by public TCR beta signatures. Study-level results and caveats: Cumulative frequency of public TCR beta family members discriminated carriers of CMV infection plus the relevant HLA type in this cohort and an independent roughly 320-donor cohort. The ex vivo response was dominated by HLA-C-restricted CMV-specific TCR beta clonotypes, which also provided the single most frequent clonotype in two of eight donors.

From its cysteine to its phenylalanine, the CDR3 spans 15 amino acids. The CDR3 DNA has 45 bases and is translated from base 1. V and J lose 0 bases and 5 bases, and a span of 12 bases separates them. CDR1 SGDLS and CDR2 YYNGEE were looked up in the germline V gene. TCRdb lists the instrument as Illumina HiSeq 1500. TCRdb trimmed public reads at Q25 via fastp, called clones via MiXCR and kept in-frame beta chains. Each CDR3 protein gets just one entry, which takes the most common genes and DNA from the rows behind it. The table for this sample lists about 680,000 distinct CDR3 sequences; 20% to 25% of them were counted only once. The top ten clones comprise less than 10% of the sample. This clonotype was counted only a few times. Its antigen specificity is not known. No much larger clonotype is one base removed from it; base qualities were not supplied.

This clonotype was obtained from a human donor in good health (CMV status not recorded). Some clones in this sample may be carry-over from other donors' samples. The V and J segments used are TRBV9 and TRBJ1-5; 6 matching bases give a weak D call of TRBD1. The specimen sequenced was CD8+ T cells from PBMCs. The sequence in DNA is TGTGCCAGCAGCGTAGAGGGGGGAGGTCATCAGCCCCAGCATTTT. This sequence encodes CASSVEGGGHQPQHF.